The 8 T cell receptor beta chains below all came from one sample that was sequenced in a study of technical replicates of blood from several donors. Method: immunoSEQ multiplex PCR; TCRdb's copy keeps in-frame clones and lacks some. This repertoire shows fewer than 15,000 clones, around 95% found once; its top ten account for 7.4%. The specimen sequenced was PBMCs. The receptors stem from a human donor in good health.

The chain joins TRBV29-1 to TRBJ1-1, with D possibly matching TRBD1 (5 bases). V was pared by 3 bases and J by 4 bases, with 12 bases between. From germline, CDR1 is SQVTM and CDR2 ANQGSEA. The CDR3 has 13 residues. The CDR3 here is CSVEGLGRTEAFF. In DNA form, the CDR3 reads TGCAGCGTTGAGGGGTTGGGGCGCACTGAAGCTTTCTTT.

V is TRBV5-1 and J is TRBJ2-7; 7 bases agree with TRBD1. V lost 6 bases to trimming and J lost 2 bases; unmatched junction nucleotides: 8. This CDR3 contains 14 residues. Germline CDR1 is SGHRS and CDR2 is YFSETQ. For the CDR3, the DNA is TGCGCCAGCAACCGTGAGGGGGCAACCTACGAGCAGTACTTC. Amino acids: CASNREGATYEQYF. Using reference TRBV5-1 and TRBJ2-7 for the parts outside the CDR3, the full variable domain is KAGVTQTPRYLIKTRGQQVTLSCSPISGHRSVSWYQQTPGQGLQFLFEYFSETQRNKGNFPGRFSGRQFSNSRSEMNVSTLELGDSALYLCASNREGATYEQYFGPGTRLTVT.

The chain links TRBV5-1 to TRBJ1-1; D might be TRBD1 (5 bases). The CDR3 has 16 amino acids. V shed 1 base and J shed 1 base, with 14 bases lying between them. In germline, CDR1 is SGHRS, CDR2 YFSETQ. The CDR3 is CASSLLGGEGNTEAFF. The DNA for the CDR3 is TGCGCCAGCAGCTTGCTCGGGGGGGAGGGGAACACTGAAGCTTTCTTT.

V is TRBV27 and J is TRBJ2-7; 8 bases are shared with TRBD2. This CDR3 is built from 14 residues. J gave up 1 base and V 7 bases, and 6 bases lay outside the gene matches. Germline V lookup: CDR1 MNHEY, CDR2 SMNVEV (reference sequence). The CDR3, as DNA: TGTGCCAGCAAACGACTAGCGCTATCCTACGAGCAGTACTTC. Translated, it gives CASKRLALSYEQYF.

This rearrangement joins TRBV4-1 to TRBJ2-7; D call uncertain. The V end was cut by 2 bases, the J end by 6 bases, with 20 bases between. There are 16 residues in the CDR3. Germline V CDR1 and CDR2: MGHRA, YSYEKL. Here the CDR3 DNA reads TGCGCCAGCAGCCAAAACCCCCATATCACCGCGCGCGAGCAGTACTTC. It translates to CASSQNPHITAREQYF.

V usage is TRBV11-3 and J usage is TRBJ2-7, with 14 positions matching TRBD2. Trimming took 2 bases from V and 7 from J; bases not matched to a gene: 4. CDR3 length: 15 amino acids. Germline V CDR1 and CDR2: SGHNT, YENEEA. CDR3 coding DNA: TGTGCCAGCAGCTTATATGGGACTAGCGGGGGTGAGCAGTACTTC. It specifies CASSLYGTSGGEQYF.

In its sample, this clone was seen once. V gene TRBV9 combines with J gene TRBJ2-5; 8 bases align to TRBD1. This CDR3 has 13 amino acids. Germline CDR1 is SGDLS and CDR2 is YYNGEE. With V trimmed by 4 bases and J by 4 bases, 3 bases remained unmatched. CDR3 sequence: CASSPGQGETQYF. The DNA of the CDR3 is TGTGCCAGCAGCCCTGGACAGGGAGAGACCCAGTACTTC.

The chain employs TRBV30 and TRBJ2-3; tentative D call: TRBD2 (5 bases). The length of the CDR3 is 13 residues. Trimming took 5 bases from V and 6 from J, leaving 15 bases between them. Germline values: CDR1 GTSNPN, CDR2 SVGIG (reference sequence). DNA of the CDR3: TGTGCCTGGGAAGGCGGGCCGGTGGATACGCAGTATTTT. Protein sequence: CAWEGGPVDTQYF.